The rows below give T cell receptor beta chains drawn from one sample of a study of blood T cells in healthy people across ages. TCRdb reprocessed the 5' RACE reads via MiXCR and lists one record per CDR3 protein. This table holds over 950,000 distinct CDR3 sequences, roughly 51% found once. Material for sequencing was blood. The origin of the receptors is an older woman in good health. The conserved cysteine and the conserved F or W are not part of the CDR3 here.

len	v_gene	CDR3aa
11	TRBV28	AVDRDSTDTQY
14	TRBV6-5	ASSYGAVGRESEQY
12	TRBV4-2	ASSPKGLTDTQY
12	TRBV7-9	ASSFTRGQDEQF
12	TRBV15	ATSIGGASYEQY
11	TRBV15	ASSRDQRETQY
13	TRBV7-2	ASSPRGPTNEKLF
12	TRBV6-4	ASSGSGIYNEQF
11	TRBV12-3/TRBV12-4	ASSAPANSKQY
12	TRBV20-1	SASPSGRNYEQY
15	TRBV4-1	ASSHPLTRGDLTTQY
13	TRBV27	ASRQEGLPKNIQY
12	TRBV4-1	ASSQPVAKNIQY
11	TRBV12-3/TRBV12-4	ASRPHSSYEQY
12	TRBV12-3/TRBV12-4	ASRITSGLYEQY
14	TRBV6-2/TRBV6-3	ASSSPSGVFTDTQY
13	TRBV3-1	ASSQDLATKETQY
10	TRBV3-1	ASSQVRAEQF
10	TRBV20-1	SAEQGDYGYT
13	TRBV4-2	ASSQSDRATNEQF
14	TRBV6-5	ASSYLDWTGKNIQY
13	TRBV9	ASSVGSFGYNEQY
15	TRBV5-1	ASSPEGTAPGNSPLH
13	TRBV29-1	SVMYRERSYNEQF
17	TRBV21-1	ASSKGSGSGGGGTDTQY
13	TRBV7-2	ASSRTGSPPYEQY
15	TRBV4-3	ASSQGALAGVSDTQY
12	TRBV4-2	ASSYTGETGELF
11	TRBV4-1	ASRPIGEYEQY
14	TRBV7-9	ASSSNKGHQSDTQY
12	TRBV2	ASKGGTGGYGYT
12	TRBV5-1	ASSLVPGSIEQY
13	TRBV9	ASRSTGGTTDTQY
15	TRBV27	VSSTWTSGRASETQY
13	TRBV20-1	SAVGGGWIQETQY
10	TRBV6-5	ASSTTTWGYT
13	TRBV5-6	ASSLTSGRLDTQY
14	TRBV28	ASSSPTSLSSYEQY
14	TRBV10-1	ASSPPPGQGGYEQY
17	TRBV12-3/TRBV12-4	ASPLCLAGGQGTKNIQY
12	TRBV6-2/TRBV6-3	ASTLGNFAETQY
12	TRBV29-1	SVQGGDSNQPQH